This T cell receptor (beta chain) comes out of a study of blood T cell repertoires in COVID-19. Study context: Italy, Spain and the United States were the sources of the convalescent and acute COVID-19 samples. From T cells, B-cell-depleted T cells, or PBMCs came the material, which was cDNA or gDNA.

This clone has just one count. Original processing notes: Scientists estimated how many nucleated cells there were by amplifying reference gene primers. The assay was immunoSEQ multiplex PCR, and TCRdb's table has in-frame clones only and misses some. V, J and clone size were drawn from that table, and D and trimming were deduced from the DNA. The table shows tens of thousands of clones, with around 84% occurring only once. The CDR3 extends over 14 amino acids. Between the trimmed V and J ends, which lost 8 bases and 5 bases, there was a span of 18 bases. In germline, CDR1 is ENHRY, CDR2 SYGVKD. This rearrangement joins TRBV10-3 to TRBJ1-1, with D maybe TRBD1 (6 bases). The sequenced material came from peripheral blood. This clonotype originated in a man aged 50 to 59 with acute or convalescent COVID-19. The CDR3: CAIAPGARGTEAFF. CDR3 nucleotide sequence: TGTGCCATCGCGCCGGGGGCGCGGGGGACTGAAGCTTTCTTT.